The 4 T cell receptor beta chains listed next were all sequenced from one sample in a study of blood T cell repertoires in COVID-19. This table comes from immunoSEQ multiplex PCR, and its TCRdb copy is limited to in-frame clones, with some not included. The data show roughly 100,000 clones, 75% to 90% seen once. Sequencing was performed on peripheral blood. The receptors derive from a woman in her seventies with acute or convalescent COVID-19.

The rearrangement uses TRBV7-8 and TRBJ2-4; TRBD1 aligns across 9 bases. Germline V CDR1 and CDR2: SGHVS, FQNEAQ. Losses at the gene ends were 5 bases for V and 6 bases for J; bases not matched to a gene: 8. This CDR3 region has 15 residues. The DNA of the CDR3 is TGTGCCAGCAGCACCTGGGACAGGGAAGCAAACATTCAGTACTTC. This sequence encodes CASSTWDREANIQYF. Full variable domain (remainder filled in from reference TRBV7-8 and TRBJ2-4): GAGVSQSPRYKVAKRGQDVALRCDPISGHVSLFWYQQALGQGPEFLTYFQNEAQLDKSGLPSDRFFAERPEGSVSTLKIQRTQQEDSAVYLCASSTWDREANIQYFGAGTRLSVL.

The chain recombines TRBV27 with TRBJ1-4; 9 nucleotides align to TRBD1. CDR3 length: 15 residues. The germline V gene has CDR1 MNHEY and CDR2 SMNVEV (reference sequence). V shed 4 bases and J 8 bases; nucleotides not matched to a gene: 8. In nucleotides, the CDR3 is TGTGCCAGCAGTTCTCGACAGGGGGTGGGAGAAAAACTGTTTTTT. This sequence encodes CASSSRQGVGEKLFF.

The chain carries TRBV7-2 and TRBJ2-5; TRBD1 matches at 9 bases. Germline CDR1 reads SGHTA; CDR2 reads FQGNSA. The CDR3 runs 15 residues. Unmatched junction bases numbered 6, after V lost 1 base and J lost 6 bases. In DNA, the CDR3 is TGTGCCAGCAGCTTAGGGGGGGACAGGGCGAAGACCCAGTACTTC. This translates into CASSLGGDRAKTQYF.

The chain carries TRBV9 and TRBJ1-2; 8 bases are shared with TRBD1. The germline V gene encodes CDR1 SGDLS and CDR2 YYNGEE. V trimming: 3 bases; J trimming: 5 bases; junction bases outside the gene matches: 15. The CDR3 is made up of 17 amino acids. The CDR3 loop is CASSGRPGQEKLYGYTF. DNA for the CDR3: TGTGCCAGCAGCGGAAGGCCGGGACAGGAGAAATTATATGGCTACACCTTC.